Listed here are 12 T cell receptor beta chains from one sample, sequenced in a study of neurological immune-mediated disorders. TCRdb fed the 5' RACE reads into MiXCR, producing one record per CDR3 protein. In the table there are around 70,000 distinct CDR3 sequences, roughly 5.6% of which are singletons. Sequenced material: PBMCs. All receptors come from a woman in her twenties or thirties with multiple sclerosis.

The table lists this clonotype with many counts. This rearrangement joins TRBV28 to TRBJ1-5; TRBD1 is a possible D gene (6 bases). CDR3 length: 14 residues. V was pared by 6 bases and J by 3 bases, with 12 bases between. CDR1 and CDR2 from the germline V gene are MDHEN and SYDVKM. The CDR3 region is CASRRGQNNQPQHF. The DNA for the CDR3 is TGTGCCAGCAGGCGTGGACAGAACAATCAGCCCCAGCATTTT.

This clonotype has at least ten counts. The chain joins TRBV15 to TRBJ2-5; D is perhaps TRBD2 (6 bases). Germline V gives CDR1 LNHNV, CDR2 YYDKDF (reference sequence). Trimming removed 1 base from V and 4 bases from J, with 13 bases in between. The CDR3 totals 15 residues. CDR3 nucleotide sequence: TGTGCCACCAGCAGAGTATTTGAGGGAGGAGAGACCCAGTACTTC. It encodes CATSRVFEGGETQYF.

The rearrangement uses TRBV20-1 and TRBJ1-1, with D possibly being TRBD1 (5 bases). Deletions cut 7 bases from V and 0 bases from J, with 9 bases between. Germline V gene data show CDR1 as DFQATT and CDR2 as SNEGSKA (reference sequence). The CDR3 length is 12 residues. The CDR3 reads CSVARVNTEAFF. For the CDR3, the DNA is TGCAGTGTGGCCAGGGTGAACACTGAAGCTTTCTTT.

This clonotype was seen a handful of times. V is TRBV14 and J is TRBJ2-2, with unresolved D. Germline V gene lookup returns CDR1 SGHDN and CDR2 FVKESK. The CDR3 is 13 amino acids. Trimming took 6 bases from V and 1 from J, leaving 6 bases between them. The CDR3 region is CASRRQNTGELFF. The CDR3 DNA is TGTGCCAGCAGGCGGCAGAACACCGGGGAGCTGTTTTTT.

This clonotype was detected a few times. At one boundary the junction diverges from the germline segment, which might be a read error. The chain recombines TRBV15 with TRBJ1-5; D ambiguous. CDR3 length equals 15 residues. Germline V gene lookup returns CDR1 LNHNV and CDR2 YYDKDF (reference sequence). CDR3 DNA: TGTGCCACCAGCAATTTGGGTAGGGTTAATCAGCCCCAGAATTTT. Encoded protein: CATSNLGRVNQPQNF.

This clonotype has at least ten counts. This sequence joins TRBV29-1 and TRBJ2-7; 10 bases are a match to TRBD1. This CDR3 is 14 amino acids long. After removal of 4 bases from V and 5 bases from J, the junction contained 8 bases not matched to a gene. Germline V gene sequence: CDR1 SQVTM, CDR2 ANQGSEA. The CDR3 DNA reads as TGCAGCGTTGCCGGGACAGGGGTGAGCAACGAGCAGTACTTC. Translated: CSVAGTGVSNEQYF.

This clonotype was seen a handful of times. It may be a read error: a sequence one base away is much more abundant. DNA of the CDR3: TGTGCCAGCAGCTGGGAAAGCTCCTACGAGCAGTACTTC. Amino acids: CASSWESSYEQYF. This rearrangement joins TRBV5-6 to TRBJ2-7; D call uncertain. CDR3 length: 13 amino acids. V was trimmed by 3 bases and J by 0 bases, leaving 7 bases between them. Germline lookup yields CDR1 SGHDT and CDR2 YYEEEE.

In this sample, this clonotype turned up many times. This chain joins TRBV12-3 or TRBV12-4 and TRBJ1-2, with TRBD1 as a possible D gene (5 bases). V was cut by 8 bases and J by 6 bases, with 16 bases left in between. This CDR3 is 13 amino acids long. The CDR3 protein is CASAPRDWDGYTF. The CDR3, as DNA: TGTGCCAGCGCCCCCAGGGATTGGGATGGCTACACCTTC.

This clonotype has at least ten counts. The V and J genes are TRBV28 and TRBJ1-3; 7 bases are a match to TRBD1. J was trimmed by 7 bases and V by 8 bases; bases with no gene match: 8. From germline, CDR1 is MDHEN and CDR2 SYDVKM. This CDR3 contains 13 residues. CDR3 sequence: CASQTGVRNTIYF. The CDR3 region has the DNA TGTGCCAGCCAAACAGGGGTACGGAACACCATATATTTT.

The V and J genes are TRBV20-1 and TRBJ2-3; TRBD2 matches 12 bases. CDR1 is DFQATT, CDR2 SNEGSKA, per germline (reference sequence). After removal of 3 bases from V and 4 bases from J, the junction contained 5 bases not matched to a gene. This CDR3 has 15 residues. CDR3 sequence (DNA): TGCAGTGCTAGCGAATGGACTAGCGGGGCAGATACGCAGTATTTT. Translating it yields CSASEWTSGADTQYF.

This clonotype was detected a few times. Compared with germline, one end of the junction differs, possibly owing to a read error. CDR3 coding DNA: TGTGCCAGCAGTTACGGTAGCAATCAGCCCCAGAATTTT. This sequence encodes CASSYGSNQPQNF. The chain is built from TRBV6-6 and TRBJ1-5; D unresolved. Germline CDR1 reads MNHNY; CDR2 reads SVGAGI (reference sequence). The CDR3 totals 13 residues.

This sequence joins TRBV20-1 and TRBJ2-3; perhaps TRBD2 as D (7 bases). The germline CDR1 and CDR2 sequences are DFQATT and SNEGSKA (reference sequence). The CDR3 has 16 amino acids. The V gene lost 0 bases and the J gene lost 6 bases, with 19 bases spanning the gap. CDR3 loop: CSARDPLRGGADTQYF. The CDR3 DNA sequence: TGCAGTGCTAGAGACCCCCTCCGTGGGGGGGCCGATACGCAGTATTTT.